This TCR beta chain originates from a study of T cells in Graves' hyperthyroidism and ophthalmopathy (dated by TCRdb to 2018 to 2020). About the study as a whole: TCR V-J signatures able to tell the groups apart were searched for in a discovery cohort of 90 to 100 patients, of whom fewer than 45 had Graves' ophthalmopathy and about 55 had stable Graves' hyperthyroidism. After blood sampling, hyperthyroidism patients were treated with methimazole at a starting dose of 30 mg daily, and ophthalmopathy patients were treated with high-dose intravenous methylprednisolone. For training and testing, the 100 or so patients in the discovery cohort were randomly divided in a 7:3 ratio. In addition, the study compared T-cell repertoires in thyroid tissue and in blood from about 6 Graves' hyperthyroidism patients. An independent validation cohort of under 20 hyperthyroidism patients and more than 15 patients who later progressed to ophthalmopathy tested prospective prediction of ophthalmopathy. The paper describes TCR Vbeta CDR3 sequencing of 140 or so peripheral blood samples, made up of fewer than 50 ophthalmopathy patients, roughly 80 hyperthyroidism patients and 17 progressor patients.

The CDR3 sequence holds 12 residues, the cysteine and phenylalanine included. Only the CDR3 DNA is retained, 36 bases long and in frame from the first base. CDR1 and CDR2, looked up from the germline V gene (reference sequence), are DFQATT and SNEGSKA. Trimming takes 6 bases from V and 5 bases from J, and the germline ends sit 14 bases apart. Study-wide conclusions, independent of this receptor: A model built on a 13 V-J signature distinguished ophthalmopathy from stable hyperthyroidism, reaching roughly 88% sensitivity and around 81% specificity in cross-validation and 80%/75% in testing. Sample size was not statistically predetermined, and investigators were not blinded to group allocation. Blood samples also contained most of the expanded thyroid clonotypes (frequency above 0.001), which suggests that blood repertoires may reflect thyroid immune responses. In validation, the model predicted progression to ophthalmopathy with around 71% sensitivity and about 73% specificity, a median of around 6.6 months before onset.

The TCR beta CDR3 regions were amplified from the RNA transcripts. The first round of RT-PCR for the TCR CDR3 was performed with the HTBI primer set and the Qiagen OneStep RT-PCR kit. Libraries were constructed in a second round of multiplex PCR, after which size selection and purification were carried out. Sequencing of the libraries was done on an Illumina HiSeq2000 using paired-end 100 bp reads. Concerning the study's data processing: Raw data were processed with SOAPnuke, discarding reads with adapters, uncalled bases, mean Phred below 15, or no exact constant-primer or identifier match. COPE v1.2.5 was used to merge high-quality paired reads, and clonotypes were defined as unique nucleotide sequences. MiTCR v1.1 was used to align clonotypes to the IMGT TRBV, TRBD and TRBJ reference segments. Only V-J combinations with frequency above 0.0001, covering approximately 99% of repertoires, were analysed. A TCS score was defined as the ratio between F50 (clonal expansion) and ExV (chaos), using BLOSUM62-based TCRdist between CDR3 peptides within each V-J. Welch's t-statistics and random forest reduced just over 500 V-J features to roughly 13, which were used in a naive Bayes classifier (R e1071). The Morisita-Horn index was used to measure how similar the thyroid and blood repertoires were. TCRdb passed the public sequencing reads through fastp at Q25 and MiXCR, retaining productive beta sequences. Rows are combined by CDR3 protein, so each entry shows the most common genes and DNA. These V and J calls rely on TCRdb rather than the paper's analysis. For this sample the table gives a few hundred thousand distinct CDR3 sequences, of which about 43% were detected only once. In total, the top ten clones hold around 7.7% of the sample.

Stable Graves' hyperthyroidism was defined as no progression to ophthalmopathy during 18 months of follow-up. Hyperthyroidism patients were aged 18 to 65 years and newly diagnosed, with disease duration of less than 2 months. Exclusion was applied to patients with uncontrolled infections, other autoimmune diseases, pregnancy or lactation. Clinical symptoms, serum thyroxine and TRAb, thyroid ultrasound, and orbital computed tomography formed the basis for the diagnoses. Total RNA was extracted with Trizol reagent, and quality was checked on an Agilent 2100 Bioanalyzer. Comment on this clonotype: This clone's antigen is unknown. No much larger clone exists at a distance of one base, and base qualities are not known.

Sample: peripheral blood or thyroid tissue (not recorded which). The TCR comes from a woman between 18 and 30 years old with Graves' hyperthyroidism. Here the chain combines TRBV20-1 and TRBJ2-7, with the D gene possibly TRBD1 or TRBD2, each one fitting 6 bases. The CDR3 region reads CSAPRGQDEQYF. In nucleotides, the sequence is TGCAGTGCCCCCCGGGGGCAGGACGAGCAGTACTTC.